This T cell receptor (beta chain) is from a study of T-cell memory formation after mild COVID-19. Each CDR3 protein gets one entry after TCRdb re-called the 5' RACE reads with MiXCR. The sample has fewer than 250,000 distinct CDR3 sequences, around 19% seen once. This clonotype came up many times. Antigen: not known. Whole-study results and caveats: What remained unconfirmed was the SARS-CoV-2 specificity of second-wave clones peaking on day 37. Researchers report contracting CD4+ clones mostly in CM and EM, with CD8+ clones in EMRA.

Trimming cost V 5 bases and J 7 bases, with 15 bases left between them. This CDR3 contains 14 residues. Germline lookup yields CDR1 SGHTA and CDR2 FQGNSA. The chain joins TRBV7-2 to TRBJ2-1, with D possibly being TRBD1 or TRBD2 (5 bases each). Specimen: PBMCs or a T cell subset sorted from them (not recorded which). The source of this sequence is an adult woman who had mild COVID-19 (a few samples of this study predate the infection). Cell type and time point are not known. The DNA of the CDR3 is TGTGCCAGCAGCCCGGGGACGTCGGGTAATGAGCAGTTCTTC. Its protein is CASSPGTSGNEQFF.